A selection of T cell receptor beta chains follows, all from one sample in a study of neurological immune-mediated disorders. Using its own MiXCR run on the 5' RACE reads, TCRdb lists one record per CDR3 protein. The data show about 70,000 distinct CDR3 sequences, with 3.2% seen just once and around 5.5% held by the top ten. Sequenced material: PBMCs. The receptors were gathered from a woman aged 45-65 years with multiple sclerosis. Each CDR3 is given with its conserved first and last residue. The D gene is left open where the match is weak. Not all rows give a size; the values are once, few, many and, for expanded clones, a class.

len: 13; v_gene: TRBV20-1; j_gene: TRBJ2-7; abundance: many; d_gene: TRBD2; CDR3nt: TGCAGTGCTCCCCCCAGCGGGAGTAACGAGCAGTACTTC; CDR3aa: CSAPPSGSNEQYF
len: 16; v_gene: TRBV12-3/TRBV12-4; j_gene: TRBJ2-2; abundance: many; d_gene: -; CDR3nt: TGTGCCAGCAGCCGACCGACAGGGAGGTCCGCCGGGGAGCTGTTTTTT; CDR3aa: CASSRPTGRSAGELFF
len: 16; v_gene: TRBV14; j_gene: TRBJ2-3; abundance: many; d_gene: -; CDR3nt: TGTGCCAGCAGCCCCACTGGGGGGGCGTTCACAGATACGCAGTATTTT; CDR3aa: CASSPTGGAFTDTQYF
len: 13; v_gene: TRBV20-1; j_gene: TRBJ2-5; abundance: -; d_gene: -; CDR3nt: TGCAGTGCTTCAACGGACACTTGGGGGACCCAGTACTTC; CDR3aa: CSASTDTWGTQYF
len: 16; v_gene: TRBV5-6; j_gene: TRBJ2-6; abundance: many; d_gene: -; CDR3nt: TGTGCCAGCAGCTTGGATCGGTTCTCTGGGGCCAACGTCCTGACTTTC; CDR3aa: CASSLDRFSGANVLTF
len: 16; v_gene: TRBV6-5; j_gene: TRBJ2-1; abundance: many; d_gene: -; CDR3nt: TGTGCCAGCAGACACGACTCGCGATTGGGTGGGAATGAGCAGTTCTTC; CDR3aa: CASRHDSRLGGNEQFF
len: 14; v_gene: TRBV4-2; j_gene: TRBJ2-1; abundance: many; d_gene: -; CDR3nt: TGTGCCAGCAGCCAACCGACGGGAAACAGGGAGCAGTTCTTC; CDR3aa: CASSQPTGNREQFF
len: 13; v_gene: TRBV3-1; j_gene: TRBJ2-5; abundance: many; d_gene: -; CDR3nt: TGTGCCAGCAGCCAACTCAGACAAGAGACCCAGTACTTC; CDR3aa: CASSQLRQETQYF
len: 16; v_gene: TRBV4-3; j_gene: TRBJ2-3; abundance: many; d_gene: -; CDR3nt: TGCGCCAGCAGCCAAGACGGACATTTGTCAGGTTCACCGCAGTATTTT; CDR3aa: CASSQDGHLSGSPQYF
len: 14; v_gene: TRBV20-1; j_gene: TRBJ2-4; abundance: many; d_gene: TRBD1; CDR3nt: TGCAGTGCCCCGACGACAGGGGGCCAGAACATTCAGTACTTC; CDR3aa: CSAPTTGGQNIQYF
len: 16; v_gene: TRBV6-2/TRBV6-3; j_gene: TRBJ2-3; abundance: many; d_gene: -; CDR3nt: TGTGCCAGCAGTTACGTGCCGGGCACCCGAACAGATACGCAGTATTTT; CDR3aa: CASSYVPGTRTDTQYF
len: 14; v_gene: TRBV12-3/TRBV12-4; j_gene: TRBJ2-4; abundance: many; d_gene: TRBD1; CDR3nt: TGTGCCAGCAGTAAAACCGGGACAGGGGACATTCAGTACTTC; CDR3aa: CASSKTGTGDIQYF
len: 14; v_gene: TRBV6-5; j_gene: TRBJ2-7; abundance: many; d_gene: -; CDR3nt: TGTGCCAGCAGTTACTCGATAGTCGGTTACGAGCAGTACTTC; CDR3aa: CASSYSIVGYEQYF
len: 14; v_gene: TRBV7-2; j_gene: TRBJ1-2; abundance: many; d_gene: -; CDR3nt: TGTGCCAGCAGCGAGATGGGGGGGCAGCGTGGCTACACCTTC; CDR3aa: CASSEMGGQRGYTF
len: 13; v_gene: TRBV18; j_gene: TRBJ2-2; abundance: many; d_gene: -; CDR3nt: TGTGCCAGCTCACCCAAGAACACCGGGGAGCTGTTTTTT; CDR3aa: CASSPKNTGELFF
len: 17; v_gene: TRBV9; j_gene: TRBJ2-2; abundance: many; d_gene: TRBD2; CDR3nt: TGTGCCAGCAGCGTAGGTTCGCGGGAGATGGTCACCGGGGAGCTGTTTTTT; CDR3aa: CASSVGSREMVTGELFF
len: 15; v_gene: TRBV15; j_gene: TRBJ2-5; abundance: many; d_gene: TRBD2; CDR3nt: TGTGCCACCAGCAGCAGACTAGCGGACCAAGAGACCCAGTACTTC; CDR3aa: CATSSRLADQETQYF
len: 13; v_gene: TRBV20-1; j_gene: TRBJ2-1; abundance: many; d_gene: TRBD1; CDR3nt: TGCAGCATGAGACCCGGGACAGCCAATGAGCAGTTCTTC; CDR3aa: CSMRPGTANEQFF
len: 14; v_gene: TRBV29-1; j_gene: TRBJ1-1; abundance: many; d_gene: TRBD1; CDR3nt: TGCAGCGCACCACAGGGGGGGTGGGACACTGAAGCTTTCTTT; CDR3aa: CSAPQGGWDTEAFF
len: 11; v_gene: TRBV5-1; j_gene: TRBJ2-4; abundance: many; d_gene: -; CDR3nt: TGCGCCAGCAGCTCAGCTTCCATTCAGTACTTC; CDR3aa: CASSSASIQYF
len: 15; v_gene: TRBV5-1; j_gene: TRBJ2-1; abundance: many; d_gene: -; CDR3nt: TGCGCCAGCAGCTTGGCCCAGAACTCCTACAATGAGCAGTTCTTC; CDR3aa: CASSLAQNSYNEQFF
len: 12; v_gene: TRBV29-1; j_gene: TRBJ1-2; abundance: many; d_gene: -; CDR3nt: TGCAGCGTTGATGGAGGGGGCTATGGCTACACCTTC; CDR3aa: CSVDGGGYGYTF
len: 14; v_gene: TRBV5-1; j_gene: TRBJ2-3; abundance: many; d_gene: -; CDR3nt: TGCGCCAGCAATATGGCGGCTAGCACAGATACGCAGTATTTT; CDR3aa: CASNMAASTDTQYF
len: 14; v_gene: TRBV25-1; j_gene: TRBJ2-7; abundance: many; d_gene: -; CDR3nt: TGTGCCAGCAGTGAAATGGGGCCCCCCTACGAGCAGTACTTC; CDR3aa: CASSEMGPPYEQYF
len: 14; v_gene: TRBV5-6; j_gene: TRBJ2-1; abundance: many; d_gene: -; CDR3nt: TGTGCCAGCAGCTTAGTTAGCTCCTACAATGAGCAGTTCTTC; CDR3aa: CASSLVSSYNEQFF
len: 15; v_gene: TRBV6-5; j_gene: TRBJ2-1; abundance: many; d_gene: TRBD2; CDR3nt: TGTGCCAGCAGCACTCTAGCGGGAGGTTCCAATGAGCAGTTCTTC; CDR3aa: CASSTLAGGSNEQFF
len: 14; v_gene: TRBV20-1; j_gene: TRBJ2-1; abundance: many; d_gene: TRBD1; CDR3nt: TGCAGTGCTGCGCGGACAGGGACGGTCGATGAGCAGTTCTTC; CDR3aa: CSAARTGTVDEQFF
len: 15; v_gene: TRBV12-3/TRBV12-4; j_gene: TRBJ1-1; abundance: many; d_gene: TRBD1; CDR3nt: TGTGCCAGCAGCCCCCGGGACAGGGGAAACACTGAAGCTTTCTTT; CDR3aa: CASSPRDRGNTEAFF
len: 14; v_gene: TRBV7-2; j_gene: TRBJ1-3; abundance: many; d_gene: TRBD1; CDR3nt: TGTGCCAGCAGCCAGGACAGGGCTGGAAACACCATATATTTT; CDR3aa: CASSQDRAGNTIYF
len: 15; v_gene: TRBV20-1; j_gene: TRBJ1-5; abundance: many; d_gene: -; CDR3nt: TGCAGTGCTAGAGATACGTTCGGAGGGGATCAGCCCCAGCATTTT; CDR3aa: CSARDTFGGDQPQHF
len: 15; v_gene: TRBV25-1; j_gene: TRBJ2-1; abundance: -; d_gene: -; CDR3nt: TGTGCCAGCCAGGGACCCCGGGGGATGAGGAATGAGCAGTTCTTC; CDR3aa: CASQGPRGMRNEQFF
len: 16; v_gene: TRBV20-1; j_gene: TRBJ1-2; abundance: many; d_gene: -; CDR3nt: TGCAGTGCTAGAGAAACGGGCGGGAATTTCGACTATGGCTACACCTTC; CDR3aa: CSARETGGNFDYGYTF
len: 14; v_gene: TRBV5-1; j_gene: TRBJ1-5; abundance: -; d_gene: -; CDR3nt: TGCGCCAGCAGCTCAGACGGTACCAATCAGCCCCAGCATTTT; CDR3aa: CASSSDGTNQPQHF
len: 12; v_gene: TRBV20-1; j_gene: TRBJ1-1; abundance: few; d_gene: -; CDR3nt: TGCAGTGCTAAACAGGGCTGGACTGAAGCTTTCTTT; CDR3aa: CSAKQGWTEAFF
len: 15; v_gene: TRBV5-5; j_gene: TRBJ1-5; abundance: many; d_gene: TRBD1; CDR3nt: TGTGCCAGCAGCTTGGAGGCAGGGGGACATCAGCCCCAGCATTTT; CDR3aa: CASSLEAGGHQPQHF
len: 13; v_gene: TRBV15; j_gene: TRBJ2-2; abundance: many; d_gene: -; CDR3nt: TGTGCCACCAGCAGAGTGAGAACCGGGGAGCTGTTTTTT; CDR3aa: CATSRVRTGELFF
len: 12; v_gene: TRBV20-1; j_gene: TRBJ2-7; abundance: many; d_gene: -; CDR3nt: TGCAGTGCTAGAGAAAAGGGGTACGAGCAGTACTTC; CDR3aa: CSAREKGYEQYF
len: 15; v_gene: TRBV18; j_gene: TRBJ1-1; abundance: many; d_gene: -; CDR3nt: TGTGCCAGCTCACCTCTGGCAGTCCTGAACACTGAAGCTTTCTTT; CDR3aa: CASSPLAVLNTEAFF
len: 16; v_gene: TRBV5-1; j_gene: TRBJ2-2; abundance: many; d_gene: TRBD2; CDR3nt: TGCGCCAGCAGCTTGGGACTAGCGGCGAACACCGGGGAGCTGTTTTTT; CDR3aa: CASSLGLAANTGELFF